The present T cell receptor (beta chain) was sequenced within a study of T cells in Graves' hyperthyroidism and ophthalmopathy. The study, taken as a whole, reports: Appearing also in blood were most of the thyroid clonotypes expanded above 0.001. A model of 13 V-J pairs discriminated ophthalmopathy from stable hyperthyroidism.

Patients showing uncontrolled infection, other autoimmune disease, pregnancy or lactation were ineligible. V lost 1 base, J lost 4 bases, and 16 bases lay in between. This CDR3 spans 15 amino acids. Germline values: CDR1 DFQATT, CDR2 SNEGSKA (reference sequence). TCR beta CDR3 regions were amplified from RNA. An initial round of RT-PCR targeting the TCR CDR3 relied on the HTBI primer set. TCRdb called the multiplex PCR reads again in MiXCR, with one record for every CDR3 protein. The sample includes hundreds of thousands of distinct CDR3 sequences, about 16% of them seen just once. This clonotype occurred many times. Its antigen is not identified.

Source material: blood. The TCR was taken from a woman aged 60 to 75 with Graves' ophthalmopathy. The chain joins TRBV20-1 to TRBJ2-5; D is ambiguous. The CDR3 region is CSARAATSRRETQYF. CDR3 nucleotides: TGCAGTGCTAGAGCGGCCACTTCACGAAGAGAGACCCAGTACTTC.